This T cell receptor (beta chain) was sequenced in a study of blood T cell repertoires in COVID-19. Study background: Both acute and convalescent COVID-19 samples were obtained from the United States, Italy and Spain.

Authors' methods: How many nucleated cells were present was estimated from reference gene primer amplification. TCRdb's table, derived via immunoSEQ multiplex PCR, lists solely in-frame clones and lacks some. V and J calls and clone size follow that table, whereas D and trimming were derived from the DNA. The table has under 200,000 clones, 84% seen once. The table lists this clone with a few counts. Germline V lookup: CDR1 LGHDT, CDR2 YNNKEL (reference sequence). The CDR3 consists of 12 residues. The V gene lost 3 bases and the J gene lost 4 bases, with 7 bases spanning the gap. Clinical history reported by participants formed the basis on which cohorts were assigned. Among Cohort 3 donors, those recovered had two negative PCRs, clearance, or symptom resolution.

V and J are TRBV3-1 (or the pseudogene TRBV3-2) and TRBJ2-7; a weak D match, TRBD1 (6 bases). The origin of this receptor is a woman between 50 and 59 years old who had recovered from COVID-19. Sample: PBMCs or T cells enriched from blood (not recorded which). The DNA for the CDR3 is TGTGCCAGCAGCCAGACAGGTTACGAGCAGTACTTC. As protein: CASSQTGYEQYF.